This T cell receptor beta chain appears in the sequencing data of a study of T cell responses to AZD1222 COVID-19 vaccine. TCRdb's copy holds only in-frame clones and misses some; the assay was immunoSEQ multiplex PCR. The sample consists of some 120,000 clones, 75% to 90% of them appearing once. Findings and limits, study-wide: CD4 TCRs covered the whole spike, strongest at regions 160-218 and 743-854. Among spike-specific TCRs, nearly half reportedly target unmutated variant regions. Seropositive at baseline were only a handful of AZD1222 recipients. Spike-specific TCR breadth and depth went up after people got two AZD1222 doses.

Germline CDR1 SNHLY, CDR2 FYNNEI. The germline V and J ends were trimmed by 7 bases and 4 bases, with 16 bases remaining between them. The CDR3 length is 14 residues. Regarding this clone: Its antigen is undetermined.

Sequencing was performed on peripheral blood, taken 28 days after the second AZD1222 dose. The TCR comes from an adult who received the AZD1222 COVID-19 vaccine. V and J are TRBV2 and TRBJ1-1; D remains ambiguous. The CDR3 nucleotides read TGTGCCAGCAAAGGATGGGAGGGTCCCACTGAAGCTTTCTTT. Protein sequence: CASKGWEGPTEAFF.